This T cell receptor (beta chain) was sequenced in a study of Graves' ophthalmopathy and Graves' hyperthyroidism. Findings and caveats of the study: Among expanded thyroid clonotypes above 0.001 frequency, most also occurred in blood.

The TCR beta CDR3 regions underwent amplification from RNA transcripts. Amplification began with first-round RT-PCR using HTBI primers, then second-round multiplex PCR was performed. Via MiXCR, TCRdb re-called the multiplex PCR reads, giving one row per CDR3 protein. The sample lists about 620,000 distinct CDR3 sequences, 22% seen once, with more than 5.5% in the top ten. Clinical symptoms, serum thyroxine, TRAb, thyroid ultrasound and orbital computed tomography were relied on for diagnosis. Sampling 10 ml of fresh peripheral blood provided the PBMCs. This clonotype has a count of ten or more. What it binds is not known. CDR3 length equals 10 residues. Deletions cut 3 bases from V and 6 bases from J, with 6 bases between. Germline V gives CDR1 DFQATT, CDR2 SNEGSKA (reference sequence).

V is TRBV20-1 and J is TRBJ2-7; D ambiguous. The clonotype was recovered from a woman between 18 and 30 years old with stable Graves' hyperthyroidism. Some clones in this sample may be carry-over from other donors' samples. The sequenced material came from peripheral blood. CDR3: CSASGLEQYF. The CDR3 DNA reads TGCAGTGCTAGTGGGCTCGAGCAGTACTTC.